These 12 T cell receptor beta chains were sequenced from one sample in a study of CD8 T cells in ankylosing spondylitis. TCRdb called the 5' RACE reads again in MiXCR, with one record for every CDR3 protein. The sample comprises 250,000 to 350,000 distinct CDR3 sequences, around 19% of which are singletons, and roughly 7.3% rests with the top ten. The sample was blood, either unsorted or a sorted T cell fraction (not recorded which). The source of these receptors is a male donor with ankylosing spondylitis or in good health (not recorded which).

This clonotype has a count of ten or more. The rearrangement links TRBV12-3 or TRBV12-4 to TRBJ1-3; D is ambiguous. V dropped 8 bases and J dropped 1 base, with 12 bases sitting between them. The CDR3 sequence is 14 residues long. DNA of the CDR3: TGTGCCAGCGAGCGGACCTCTTCTGGAAACACCATATATTTT. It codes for CASERTSSGNTIYF.

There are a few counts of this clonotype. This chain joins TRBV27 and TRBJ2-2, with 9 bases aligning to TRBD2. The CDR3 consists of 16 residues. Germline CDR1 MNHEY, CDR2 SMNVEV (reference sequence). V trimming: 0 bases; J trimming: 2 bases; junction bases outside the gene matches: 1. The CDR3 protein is CASSLSSGRNTGELFF. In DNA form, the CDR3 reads TGTGCCAGCAGTTTATCTAGCGGGAGAAACACCGGGGAGCTGTTTTTT.

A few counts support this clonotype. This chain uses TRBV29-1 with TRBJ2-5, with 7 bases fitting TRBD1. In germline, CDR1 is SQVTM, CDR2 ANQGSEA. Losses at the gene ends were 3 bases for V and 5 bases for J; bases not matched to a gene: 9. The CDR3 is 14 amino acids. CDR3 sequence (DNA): TGCAGCGTTGACCGGACAGGAGTTGAGGAGACCCAGTACTTC. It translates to CSVDRTGVEETQYF.

The CDR3 spells CSARDGTHNTGELFF. CDR3 nucleotides: TGCAGTGCTAGAGACGGGACACACAACACCGGGGAGCTGTTTTTT. The chain joins TRBV20-1 to TRBJ2-2; tentatively, D is TRBD1 (6 bases). The CDR3 runs to 15 residues. Germline CDR1 DFQATT, CDR2 SNEGSKA (reference sequence). The V end lost 0 bases, the J end lost 2 bases, and 10 bases lay between the germline ends.

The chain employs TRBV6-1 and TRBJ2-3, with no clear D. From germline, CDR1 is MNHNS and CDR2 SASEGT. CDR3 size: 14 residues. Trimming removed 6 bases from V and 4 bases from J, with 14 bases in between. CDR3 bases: TGTGCCAGCAGCGGGCCCCTGTGGGCAGATACGCAGTATTTT. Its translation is CASSGPLWADTQYF.

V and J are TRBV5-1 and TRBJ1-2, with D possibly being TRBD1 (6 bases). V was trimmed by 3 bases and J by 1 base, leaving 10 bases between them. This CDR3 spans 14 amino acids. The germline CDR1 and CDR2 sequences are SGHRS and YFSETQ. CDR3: CASSSLQGNYGYTF. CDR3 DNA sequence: TGCGCCAGCAGCTCGCTACAGGGTAACTATGGCTACACCTTC. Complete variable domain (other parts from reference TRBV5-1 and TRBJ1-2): KAGVTQTPRYLIKTRGQQVTLSCSPISGHRSVSWYQQTPGQGLQFLFEYFSETQRNKGNFPGRFSGRQFSNSRSEMNVSTLELGDSALYLCASSSLQGNYGYTFGSGTRLTVV.

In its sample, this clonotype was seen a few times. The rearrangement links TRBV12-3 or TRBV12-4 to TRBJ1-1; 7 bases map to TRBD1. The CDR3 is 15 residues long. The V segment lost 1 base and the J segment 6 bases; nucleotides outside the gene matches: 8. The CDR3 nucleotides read TGTGCCAGCAGTTTAGGGGCAGGGGGGTACGCTGAAGCTTTCTTT. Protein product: CASSLGAGGYAEAFF.

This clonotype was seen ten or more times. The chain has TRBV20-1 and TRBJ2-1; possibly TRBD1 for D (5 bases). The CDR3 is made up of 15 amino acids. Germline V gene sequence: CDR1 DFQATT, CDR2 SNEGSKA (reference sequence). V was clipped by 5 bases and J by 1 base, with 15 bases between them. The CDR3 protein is CSAGLRGGSYNEQFF. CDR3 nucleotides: TGCAGTGCTGGCCTTAGGGGCGGATCCTACAATGAGCAGTTCTTC.

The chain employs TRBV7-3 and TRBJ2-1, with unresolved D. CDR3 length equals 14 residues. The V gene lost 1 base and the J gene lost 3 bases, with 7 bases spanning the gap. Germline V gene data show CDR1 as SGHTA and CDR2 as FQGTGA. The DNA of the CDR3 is TGTGCCAGCAGCTTAAGCGGCCGCTACAATGAGCAGTTCTTC. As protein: CASSLSGRYNEQFF.

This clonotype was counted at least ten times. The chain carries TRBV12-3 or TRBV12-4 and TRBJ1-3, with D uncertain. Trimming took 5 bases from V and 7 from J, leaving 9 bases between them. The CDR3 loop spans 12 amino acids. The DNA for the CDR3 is TGTGCCAGCAGTCTGACATCCAACACCATATATTTT. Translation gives CASSLTSNTIYF.

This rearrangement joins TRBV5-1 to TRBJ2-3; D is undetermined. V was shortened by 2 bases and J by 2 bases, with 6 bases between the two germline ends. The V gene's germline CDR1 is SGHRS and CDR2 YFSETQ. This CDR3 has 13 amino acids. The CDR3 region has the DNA TGCGCCAGCAGCTTCGACGCCACAGATACGCAGTATTTT. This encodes CASSFDATDTQYF.

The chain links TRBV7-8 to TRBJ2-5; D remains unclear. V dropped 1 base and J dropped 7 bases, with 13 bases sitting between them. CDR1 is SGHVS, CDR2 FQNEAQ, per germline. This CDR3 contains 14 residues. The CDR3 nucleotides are TGTGCCAGCAGCTTAGAATCGGAGTTTGGGACCCAGTACTTC. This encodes CASSLESEFGTQYF.